This is a list of T cell receptor beta chains from one sample in a study of T-cell memory formation after mild COVID-19. TCRdb independently ran MiXCR on the 5' RACE reads; one entry per CDR3 protein. Among hundreds of thousands of distinct CDR3 sequences, more than 15% were seen once, and the ten largest hold approximately 12%. Sequenced: PBMCs or a T cell subset sorted from them (not recorded which). Receptors were obtained from an adult woman who had mild COVID-19 (a few samples of this study predate the infection). Cell type and time point are not known. The CDR3 runs from the conserved cysteine through the conserved F or W. The order of the fields is CDR3 protein, CDR3 DNA, V gene, D gene, J gene, clone size. The D gene is left open where the match is weak. Where a row states a size, it is once, few, many or the class of an expanded clone; other rows omit it.

CASSLVTGTVENTEAFF | TGCGCCAGCAGCTTGGTGACAGGGACCGTTGAGAACACTGAAGCTTTCTTT | TRBV5-1 | TRBD1 | TRBJ1-1 | few
CSAARQGITDTQYF | TGCAGTGCAGCCCGACAGGGAATCACAGATACGCAGTATTTT | TRBV20-1 | TRBD1 | TRBJ2-3 | few
CSAPPGGASTDTQYF | TGCAGTGCCCCACCCGGGGGGGCTAGCACAGATACGCAGTATTTT | TRBV20-1 | TRBD2 | TRBJ2-3 | few
CSAREPRAAEAFF | TGCAGTGCTAGAGAACCCAGGGCCGCTGAAGCTTTCTTT | TRBV20-1 | . | TRBJ1-1 | few
CASSRGDRAYEQYF | TGTGCCAGCAGCCGCGGGGATAGGGCCTACGAGCAGTACTTC | TRBV7-9 | . | TRBJ2-7 | few
CASSPGGGPDEQYF | TGTGCCAGCAGCCCCGGGGGAGGGCCTGATGAGCAGTACTTC | TRBV12-3/TRBV12-4 | TRBD2 | TRBJ2-7 | few
CASSLSGALSYEQYF | TGTGCCAGCAGCTTGTCCGGAGCCCTCTCCTACGAGCAGTACTTC | TRBV11-2 | . | TRBJ2-7 | .
CASSTLGGVNEQFF | TGTGCCAGCAGCACCCTGGGCGGGGTCAATGAGCAGTTCTTC | TRBV11-2 | . | TRBJ2-1 | .
CASSEYPNSPLHF | TGTGCCAGCAGTGAATACCCAAATTCACCCCTCCACTTT | TRBV25-1 | . | TRBJ1-6 | .
CSAIRAGGPIAGELFF | TGCAGTGCTATCAGAGCGGGGGGGCCCATCGCCGGGGAGCTGTTTTTT | TRBV20-1 | TRBD2 | TRBJ2-2 | .
CASSQDPQGWSYGYTF | TGCGCCAGCAGCCAAGATCCCCAGGGCTGGAGCTATGGCTACACCTTC | TRBV4-1 | . | TRBJ1-2 | few
CSARAWRADRGPKRSLYNEQFF | TGCAGTGCTAGAGCGTGGCGGGCCGACAGGGGCCCTAAAAGATCCCTCTACAATGAGCAGTTCTTC | TRBV20-1 | TRBD1 | TRBJ2-1 | many
CASSLQLAPNNEQFF | TGTGCCAGCAGTTTACAACTAGCTCCGAACAATGAGCAGTTCTTC | TRBV12-3/TRBV12-4 | . | TRBJ2-1 | many
CASSPPGQIMNTEAFF | TGCGCCAGCAGCCCTCCGGGACAAATCATGAACACTGAAGCTTTCTTT | TRBV4-1 | . | TRBJ1-1 | .
CASSLATAGGPYEQYF | TGTGCCAGCAGCTTAGCCACAGCCGGGGGTCCCTACGAGCAGTACTTC | TRBV7-8 | . | TRBJ2-7 | few
CASSIHGLADAYEQYF | TGTGCCAGCAGCATACACGGACTAGCGGATGCCTACGAGCAGTACTTC | TRBV9 | TRBD2 | TRBJ2-7 | few
CASSQSVGQGLGGYTF | TGCGCCAGCAGCCAAAGTGTGGGACAGGGGCTTGGAGGCTACACCTTC | TRBV4-3 | TRBD1 | TRBJ1-2 | few
CSAPKVETQYF | TGCAGTGCTCCTAAAGTTGAGACGCAGTATTTT | TRBV20-1 | . | TRBJ2-3 | few
CASSWQGRDSPLHF | TGTGCCAGCAGTTGGCAGGGGAGGGATTCACCCCTCCACTTT | TRBV27 | . | TRBJ1-6 | few
CASLPGRILSGNTIYF | TGTGCCAGCCTACCGGGACGGATTTTGTCTGGAAACACCATATATTTT | TRBV7-8 | . | TRBJ1-3 | few
CASSFEAGAADTQYF | TGTGCCAGCAGCTTTGAGGCGGGAGCAGCCGATACGCAGTATTTT | TRBV13 | TRBD2 | TRBJ2-3 | few
CASSSEMGGYTF | TGTGCCAGCAGCTCTGAAATGGGGGGCTACACCTTC | TRBV7-8 | . | TRBJ1-2 | .
CASSLDQGNYEQYF | TGTGCCAGCAGCTTAGATCAGGGGAACTACGAGCAGTACTTC | TRBV11-3 | . | TRBJ2-7 | .
CSARDSSGNTGELFF | TGCAGTGCTAGAGATAGTTCGGGGAACACCGGGGAGCTGTTTTTT | TRBV20-1 | . | TRBJ2-2 | few
CASRAPGTGVGHTQYF | TGTGCCAGCAGGGCCCCCGGGACAGGGGTCGGGCATACGCAGTATTTT | TRBV28 | TRBD1 | TRBJ2-3 | .
CASSLDPPGGLDEQYF | TGTGCCAGCAGCTTAGATCCCCCAGGGGGCTTGGACGAGCAGTACTTC | TRBV11-2 | TRBD1 | TRBJ2-7 | .
CSGLGGLSNEQYF | TGCAGCGGCTTGGGGGGCCTCTCAAACGAGCAGTACTTC | TRBV29-1 | . | TRBJ2-7 | many
CASSPRWRGRTHSGANVLTF | TGTGCCAGCTCACCCCGGTGGAGGGGCAGAACTCACTCTGGGGCCAACGTCCTGACTTTC | TRBV18 | . | TRBJ2-6 | few
CASSLGRGDSSTDTQYF | TGTGCCAGCAGCTTGGGACGGGGGGACTCTAGCACAGATACGCAGTATTTT | TRBV7-2 | TRBD2 | TRBJ2-3 | few
CASSRVVATANTEAFF | TGTGCCAGCTCACGAGTTGTTGCGACAGCAAACACTGAAGCTTTCTTT | TRBV18 | . | TRBJ1-1 | few
CASSEGEGGDRKGETQYF | TGTGCCAGCAGTGAAGGGGAAGGGGGGGACAGGAAAGGAGAGACCCAGTACTTC | TRBV6-1 | . | TRBJ2-5 | few
CAIRDNGQEAFF | TGTGCCATCAGAGACAACGGCCAGGAAGCTTTCTTT | TRBV10-3 | . | TRBJ1-1 | .
CSARVLKAAIVTPQETQYF | TGCAGTGCTAGAGTTCTGAAGGCTGCCATAGTCACGCCTCAAGAGACCCAGTACTTC | TRBV20-1 | . | TRBJ2-5 | few
CASMSFGQGAYEQYF | TGTGCCAGCATGTCTTTCGGACAGGGAGCCTACGAGCAGTACTTC | TRBV7-2 | TRBD1 | TRBJ2-7 | few
CSANLEVDPGQETQYF | TGCAGTGCTAATTTGGAAGTTGATCCGGGTCAGGAGACCCAGTACTTC | TRBV20-1 | . | TRBJ2-5 | .
CASSQGLVSYEQYF | TGCGCCAGCAGCCAAGGACTAGTTTCCTACGAGCAGTACTTC | TRBV4-1 | . | TRBJ2-7 | .
CASREKYGYTF | TGCGCCAGCAGGGAGAAATATGGCTACACCTTC | TRBV5-1 | . | TRBJ1-2 | .
CASSESGTGKTQYF | TGTGCCAGCAGTGAGTCCGGGACGGGAAAGACCCAGTACTTC | TRBV12-3/TRBV12-4 | . | TRBJ2-5 | .
CASSSKTDLTQYF | TGTGCCAGCAGCTCCAAGACAGATCTAACCCAGTACTTC | TRBV7-9 | . | TRBJ2-5 | few
CASSKGGESYEQYF | TGTGCCAGCAGCAAAGGCGGAGAGTCCTACGAGCAGTACTTC | TRBV21-1 | . | TRBJ2-7 | .
CASMWGDNEQFF | TGCGCCAGCATGTGGGGAGACAATGAGCAGTTCTTC | TRBV10-2 | . | TRBJ2-1 | .
CASSLVSTGGADNEQFF | TGTGCCAGCAGCTTAGTCTCGACAGGGGGCGCCGACAATGAGCAGTTCTTC | TRBV7-9 | TRBD1 | TRBJ2-1 | .
CASSKGQGNYNEQFF | TGTGCCAGCAGCAAGGGACAGGGCAACTACAATGAGCAGTTCTTC | TRBV7-9 | TRBD1 | TRBJ2-1 | few
CSARGSYIYEQYF | TGCAGTGCTAGAGGGTCCTACATTTACGAGCAGTACTTC | TRBV20-1 | . | TRBJ2-7 | many
CASSPPSGGVRTEAFF | TGTGCCAGCAGTCCCCCAAGTGGCGGGGTACGCACTGAAGCTTTCTTT | TRBV12-3/TRBV12-4 | . | TRBJ1-1 | few
CASSLHLAGRVDTQYF | TGCGCCAGCAGCTTGCATCTAGCGGGAAGGGTAGATACGCAGTATTTT | TRBV5-1 | TRBD2 | TRBJ2-3 | few